This T cell receptor beta chain was captured by sequencing in a study of T cell repertoires in cytomegalovirus infection. This clonotype was counted once. Its antigen is as yet unknown. Germline lookup yields CDR1 DFQATT and CDR2 SNEGSKA (reference sequence). Trimming removed 2 bases from V and 4 bases from J; junction bases left unmatched: 5. This CDR3 has 14 amino acids. General study results and limits: HLA-C-restricted CMV-specific TCR beta clonotypes were dominant in the ex vivo response.

One entry per CDR3 protein, called by TCRdb with MiXCR from the reads. Here the sample spans about 260,000 distinct CDR3 sequences, roughly an eighth being singletons. The sample comprised PBMCs. This TCR was recovered from a human donor in good health (CMV status not recorded). Some clones in this sample may be carry-over from other donors' samples. V usage is TRBV20-1 and J usage is TRBJ1-5; 7 bases are shared with TRBD1. The CDR3 loop reads CSARKAGGNQPQHF. The CDR3, as DNA: TGCAGTGCTAGAAAGGCAGGGGGTAATCAGCCCCAGCATTTT.